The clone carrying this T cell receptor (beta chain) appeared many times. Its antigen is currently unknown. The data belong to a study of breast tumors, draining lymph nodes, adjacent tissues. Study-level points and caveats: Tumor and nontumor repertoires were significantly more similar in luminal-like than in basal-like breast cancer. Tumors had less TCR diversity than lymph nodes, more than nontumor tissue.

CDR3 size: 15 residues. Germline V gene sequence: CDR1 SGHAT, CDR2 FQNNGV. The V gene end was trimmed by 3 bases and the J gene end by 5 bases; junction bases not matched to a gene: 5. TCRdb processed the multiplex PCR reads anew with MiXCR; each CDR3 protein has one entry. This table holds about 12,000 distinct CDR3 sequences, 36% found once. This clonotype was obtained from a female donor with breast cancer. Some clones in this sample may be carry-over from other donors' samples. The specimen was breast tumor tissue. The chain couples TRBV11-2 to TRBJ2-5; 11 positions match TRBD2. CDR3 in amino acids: CASSFLAGGLETQYF. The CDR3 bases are TGTGCCAGCAGCTTCCTAGCGGGAGGACTGGAGACCCAGTACTTC.